This paragraph reports one T cell receptor (beta chain). Its antigen is still unknown. This sample is drawn from a study of T cell repertoires in cytomegalovirus infection. Looking at the study overall: Through public TCR beta signatures, both CMV infection and matching HLA type were indicated. Regarding the study as a whole: The study identified carriers of CMV plus the relevant HLA from cumulative public TCR beta family frequency. CMV-specific TCR beta clonotypes restricted by HLA-C were the ones dominating the ex vivo response.

Each CDR3 protein gets one entry after TCRdb re-called the reads with MiXCR. Of around 530,000 distinct CDR3 sequences in the sample, roughly 29% were seen once. Germline CDR1 KGHDR, CDR2 SFDVKD. V shed 4 bases, J shed 8 bases, and the junction held 13 bases outside the gene matches. The CDR3 has 16 residues. Sequenced: PBMCs. The TCR sequence derives from a human donor in good health (CMV status not recorded). Some clones in this sample may be carry-over from other donors' samples. This chain connects TRBV24-1 to TRBJ2-1; 7 bases are a match to TRBD2. The CDR3 DNA reads TGTGCCACCAGTGACGACGGGCTAGCGGTGGGCGATGAGCAGTTCTTC. Amino acids: CATSDDGLAVGDEQFF.